Following are 29 T cell receptor beta chains from one sample sequenced in a study of cytomegalovirus exposure and HLA in healthy donors. The PCR contained 60 Vbeta and 13 Jbeta primers. Data came from immunoSEQ multiplex PCR; TCRdb stores just in-frame clones and leaves some out. The table shows about 180,000 clones, with around 82% occurring only once. The sample comprised PBMCs. The receptors derive from a woman aged 25 to 45 in good health and CMV-seropositive.

V gene TRBV6-5 combines with J gene TRBJ2-5; D remains unclear. Germline CDR1 and CDR2: MNHEY and SVGAGI. V lost 5 bases to trimming and J lost 11 bases, with 12 bases between them. CDR3 size: 11 residues. CDR3 residues: CASSDVSEQYF. The CDR3 nucleotides read TGTGCCAGCAGTGACGTCTCGGAGCAGTACTTC.

This clone was detected a few times. The V and J genes are TRBV5-5 and TRBJ2-3; unclear D gene. Germline lookup yields CDR1 SGHKS and CDR2 YYEKEE (reference sequence). V was trimmed by 0 bases and J by 5 bases, leaving 4 bases between them. CDR3 length: 12 amino acids. The CDR3 sequence: CASSLVGDTQYF. DNA for the CDR3: TGTGCCAGCAGCTTGGTCGGAGATACGCAGTATTTT.

The chain joins TRBV6-6 to TRBJ2-5; 11 bases line up with TRBD2. Germline assignment: CDR1 MNHNY and CDR2 SVGAGI (reference sequence). This CDR3 spans 14 amino acids. V lost 5 bases and J lost 1; bases outside the gene matches: 0. The chain's CDR3 is CASSLAGGQETQYF. The CDR3 coding sequence is TGTGCCAGCAGTCTAGCGGGGGGCCAAGAGACCCAGTACTTC.

The chain joins TRBV4-3 to TRBJ2-7; TRBD2 aligns across 13 bases. Germline loops: CDR1 LGHNA, CDR2 YSLEER. V was clipped by 4 bases and J by 6 bases; unmatched bases: 3. The CDR3 loop spans 14 amino acids. Here the CDR3 DNA reads TGCGCCAGCAGCCCGGGACTAGCGGGGCGCGAGCAGTACTTC. The encoded protein is CASSPGLAGREQYF.

The chain is built from TRBV7-2 and TRBJ1-5, with 10 positions matching TRBD1. The V and J ends lost 5 bases and 5 bases, in that order; junction bases with no gene match: 3. This CDR3 comprises 14 residues. Germline lookup yields CDR1 SGHTA and CDR2 FQGNSA. CDR3 loop: CASSTGQGDQPQHF. CDR3 DNA: TGTGCCAGCAGCACCGGACAGGGGGATCAGCCCCAGCATTTT.

V gene TRBV9 combines with J gene TRBJ1-1, with D maybe TRBD1 (5 bases). In germline, CDR1 is SGDLS, CDR2 YYNGEE. With 0 bases removed from V and 3 bases from J, the gap between germline ends came to 9 bases. This CDR3 contains 14 residues. The CDR3: CASSVAGGDTEAFF. CDR3 bases: TGTGCCAGCAGCGTAGCGGGGGGGGACACTGAAGCTTTCTTT.

The chain combines TRBV7-9 with TRBJ2-5; D remains ambiguous. CDR3 length: 17 residues. The ends were cut back, 8 bases at V and 5 bases at J, with 27 bases in the middle. Germline CDR1 reads SEHNR; CDR2 reads FQNEAQ (reference sequence). Here the CDR3 DNA reads TGTGCCAGCTTGCTTACCTTATTCGGTCAGGTCGAGGAGACCCAGTACTTC. Protein: CASLLTLFGQVEETQYF.

This chain uses TRBV7-9 with TRBJ2-7; 11 bases map to TRBD1. CDR1 is SEHNR and CDR2 is FQNEAQ in the germline V gene (reference sequence). J lost 5 bases, V lost 5 bases, and 5 bases had no gene match. This CDR3 is 14 amino acids long. This CDR3 is CASSAWTGGNEQYF. CDR3 DNA sequence: TGTGCCAGCAGCGCTTGGACAGGGGGCAACGAGCAGTACTTC.

This chain joins TRBV7-2 and TRBJ1-2; TRBD1 matches 9 bases. Germline-derived CDR1 and CDR2 are SGHTA and FQGNSA. The CDR3 is made up of 15 amino acids. V lost 4 bases to trimming and J lost 4 bases; unmatched junction nucleotides: 7. The CDR3 DNA reads TGTGCCAGCAGCTCCTCGGGACAGGGTTCCTATGGCTACACCTTC. It translates to CASSSSGQGSYGYTF.

This chain uses TRBV5-1 with TRBJ2-3; unclear D gene. The CDR3 has 15 amino acids. V lost 7 bases to trimming and J lost 0 bases, with 15 bases between them. Germline loops: CDR1 SGHRS, CDR2 YFSETQ. The DNA of the CDR3 is TGCGCCAGCTGCGGTGGCAGTTTAAGCACAGATACGCAGTATTTT. Protein: CASCGGSLSTDTQYF.

The chain combines TRBV19 with TRBJ2-2; 13 nucleotides match TRBD2. J was trimmed by 4 bases and V by 7 bases; bases with no gene match: 3. This CDR3 is 15 amino acids long. Germline values: CDR1 LNHDA, CDR2 SQIVND (reference sequence). CDR3 sequence (DNA): TGTGCCAGTACTACTAGCGGGGGGGCCACCGGGGAGCTGTTTTTT. As protein: CASTTSGGATGELFF.

The J gene is TRBJ2-7, the V gene TRBV28, with D perhaps matching TRBD2 (6 bases). Trimming shortened V by 3 bases and J by 2 bases, and 11 bases separated the two germline ends. CDR1 is MDHEN, CDR2 SYDVKM, per germline. This CDR3 comprises 14 residues. This chain's CDR3 is CASSFGGSPYEQYF. The CDR3 DNA reads TGTGCCAGCAGTTTTGGGGGGTCTCCCTACGAGCAGTACTTC.

The rearrangement uses TRBV21-1 and TRBJ2-1; the DNA was not used to check the table's D call, TRBD2. TRBV21-1 is listed as a pseudogene. The length of the CDR3 is 18 residues. The CDR3 sequence is CASSKKGPLAGRYNEQFF. CDR3 DNA sequence: TGTGCCAGCAGCAAAAAGGGCCCCCTAGCGGGACGGTACAATGAGCAGTTCTTC.

The rearrangement uses TRBV10-3 and TRBJ2-7; maybe TRBD2 (6 bases). This CDR3 region has 15 residues. Trimming removed 10 bases at V and 0 bases at J, with 19 bases between. In germline, CDR1 is ENHRY, CDR2 SYGVKD. CDR3: CATHPGLTSSYEQYF. CDR3 in DNA: TGTGCCACCCATCCGGGACTTACGAGCTCCTACGAGCAGTACTTC.

The chain carries TRBV11-2 and TRBJ1-3; D is unresolved. This CDR3 contains 14 residues. V lost 0 bases and J lost 4, with 7 bases in between. CDR1 and CDR2 (germline): SGHAT, FQNNGV. In DNA, the CDR3 is TGTGCCAGCAGCTTAGATACATCCGGAAACACCATATATTTT. It translates to CASSLDTSGNTIYF. Based on the CDR3 plus reference TRBV11-2 and TRBJ1-3, the full variable domain is EAGVAQSPRYKIIEKRQSVAFWCNPISGHATLYWYQQILGQGPKLLIQFQNNGVVDDSQLPKDRFSAERLKGVDSTLKIQPAKLEDSAVYLCASSLDTSGNTIYFGEGSWLTVV.

J is TRBJ2-3 and V is TRBV11-3; tentatively, D is TRBD1 (6 bases). CDR1 is SGHNT and CDR2 is YENEEA in the germline V gene. The CDR3 covers 15 residues. Trimming left V 5 bases short and J 7 bases short, with 19 bases between. CDR3 in amino acids: CASSAPGQRDYTQYF. The CDR3 bases are TGTGCCAGCAGCGCGCCGGGACAACGCGACTATACGCAGTATTTT. The complete variable domain, with remaining parts taken from reference TRBV11-3 and TRBJ2-3, reads EAGVVQSPRYKIIEKKQPVAFWCNPISGHNTLYWYLQNLGQGPELLIRYENEEAVDDSQLPKDRFSAERLKGVDSTLKIQPAELGDSAVYLCASSAPGQRDYTQYFGPGTRLTVL.

This chain links TRBV7-9 with TRBJ1-2, with no clear D. Per germline, CDR1 SEHNR and CDR2 FQNEAQ (reference sequence). V lost 5 bases, J lost 4 bases, and 26 bases lay in between. The CDR3 has 18 residues. The DNA for the CDR3 is TGTGCCAGCAGCAGATCCTCCCTCACAGCGGCTCCCAGCTATGGCTACACCTTC. This codes for CASSRSSLTAAPSYGYTF.

The chain links TRBV15 to TRBJ1-6; D gene unclear. From germline, CDR1 is LNHNV and CDR2 YYDKDF (reference sequence). The germline V and J ends were trimmed by 1 base and 10 bases, with 14 bases remaining between them. The CDR3 loop spans 15 amino acids. The CDR3 DNA is TGTGCCACCAGCAGAGCTCGGCAGAGCGACTCACCCCTCCACTTT. This sequence encodes CATSRARQSDSPLHF.

Details on this clone: The sample has other DNA sequences that encode this CDR3 too. V gene TRBV9 combines with J gene TRBJ2-3, with TRBD2 identical over 7 bases. Germline values: CDR1 SGDLS, CDR2 YYNGEE. J gave up 3 bases and V 4 bases, and 5 bases lay outside the gene matches. The CDR3 is made up of 14 amino acids. The CDR3 coding sequence is TGTGCCAGCAGCTTAGCGGGCGGGACAGATACGCAGTATTTT. It codes for CASSLAGGTDTQYF.

The chain couples TRBV28 to TRBJ2-7, with 7 positions matching TRBD2. The CDR3 is made up of 15 amino acids. Germline loops: CDR1 MDHEN, CDR2 SYDVKM. With V trimmed by 6 bases and J by 3 bases, 11 bases remained unmatched. In DNA, the CDR3 is TGTGCCAGCAGCCCCGGGGAGGGGATTATCTACGAGCAGTACTTC. The encoded protein is CASSPGEGIIYEQYF.

This clone came up a few times. DNA for the CDR3: TGCGCCAGCAGACGTGGTTTAGGACAGGGGGGCACAGATACGCAGTATTTT. This translates into CASRRGLGQGGTDTQYF. The chain combines TRBV5-1 with TRBJ2-3; 10 positions match TRBD1. The germline V gene encodes CDR1 SGHRS and CDR2 YFSETQ. This CDR3 region has 17 residues. The ends lost 5 bases at V and 1 base at J; junction bases unmatched: 10.

The chain links TRBV4-3 to TRBJ2-4, with 16 bases lining up with TRBD2. V dropped 0 bases and J dropped 0; count of bases not matched to a gene: 11. This CDR3 contains 22 residues. Germline V gene data show CDR1 as LGHNA and CDR2 as YSLEER. In DNA form, the CDR3 reads TGCGCCAGCAGCCAAGAAGGTGTCGGGACTAGCGGGGGGGAACTAGCCAAAAACATTCAGTACTTC. It is translated as CASSQEGVGTSGGELAKNIQYF.

V gene TRBV4-1 combines with J gene TRBJ1-3; a weak D match, TRBD1 (5 bases). V shed 4 bases and J shed 4 bases, with 11 bases lying between them. The germline gives CDR1 MGHRA, CDR2 YSYEKL. This CDR3 is built from 14 residues. The CDR3 nucleotides read TGCGCCAGCAGCCGGGGAGGGGAGGGAAACACCATATATTTT. This sequence encodes CASSRGGEGNTIYF.

The V and J genes are TRBV27 and TRBJ1-2; unclear D gene. Germline V gene lookup returns CDR1 MNHEY and CDR2 SMNVEV (reference sequence). Trimming stripped 2 bases from V and 4 bases from J, with 11 bases between. This CDR3 spans 14 amino acids. The CDR3 is CASSLTREGYGYTF. CDR3 sequence (DNA): TGTGCCAGCAGTTTAACCCGGGAGGGCTATGGCTACACCTTC.

The V gene is TRBV21-1, the J gene TRBJ2-4; whether TRBD1, the table's D call, matches the DNA was not checked. TRBV21-1 is designated a pseudogene. The CDR3 has 19 residues. CDR3 bases: TGTGCCAGCAGCAACGGCCAGGGACAGAGCGTTGTGTCCAAAAACATTCAGTACTTC. Its protein is CASSNGQGQSVVSKNIQYF.

This clone showed up just once. The J gene is TRBJ2-3, the V gene TRBV5-1; 9 bases agree with TRBD2. Germline values: CDR1 SGHRS, CDR2 YFSETQ. V shed 0 bases, J shed 5 bases, and the junction held 4 bases outside the gene matches. The CDR3 sequence is 15 residues long. This CDR3 reads CASSLGLAGLDTQYF. In DNA form, the CDR3 reads TGCGCCAGCAGCTTGGGGCTAGCGGGGCTAGATACGCAGTATTTT.

The chain uses TRBV11-2 and TRBJ1-6; D not resolved. The CDR3 covers 17 residues. Germline CDR1 SGHAT, CDR2 FQNNGV. The V gene lost 1 base and the J gene lost 10 bases, with 20 bases spanning the gap. The CDR3 sequence: CASSLGGLPGVRSPLHF. In nucleotides, the CDR3 is TGTGCCAGCAGCTTAGGGGGATTACCGGGAGTACGGTCACCCCTCCACTTT.

The chain carries TRBV7-8 and TRBJ2-1; 10 bases agree with TRBD1. Germline V CDR1 and CDR2: SGHVS, FQNEAQ. V gave up 4 bases and J gave up 7 bases; unmatched junction bases: 10. The CDR3 is 16 amino acids. The chain's CDR3 is CASSSYRDRGRNEQFF. DNA for the CDR3: TGTGCCAGCAGCTCGTACCGGGACAGGGGAAGGAATGAGCAGTTCTTC.

The gene calls are TRBV5-1 and TRBJ1-4; D might be TRBD1 (5 bases). Trimming took off 4 bases at V and 12 bases at J, with 16 bases between the two ends. The CDR3 sequence is 13 residues long. Germline loops: CDR1 SGHRS, CDR2 YFSETQ. CDR3 region: CASSLGGEAELFF. The CDR3 DNA is TGCGCCAGCAGCCTTGGGGGGGAGGCGGAACTGTTTTTT.